The next 28 T cell receptor beta chains were all read from a single sample in a study of T-cell memory formation after mild COVID-19. Via MiXCR, TCRdb re-called the 5' RACE reads, giving one row per CDR3 protein. The sample records some 440,000 distinct CDR3 sequences, around 27% being singletons. Sequencing was carried out using PBMCs or a T cell subset sorted from them (not recorded which). The receptors derive from an adult woman who had mild COVID-19 (a few samples of this study predate the infection). Cell type and time point are not known.

This clonotype turned up a few times. The chain uses TRBV20-1 and TRBJ2-1; 9 bases agree with TRBD2. Germline values: CDR1 DFQATT, CDR2 SNEGSKA (reference sequence). This CDR3 comprises 13 residues. V trimming: 3 bases; J trimming: 3 bases; junction bases outside the gene matches: 0. In DNA, the CDR3 is TGCAGTGCTAGTAGCGGGGGCTACAATGAGCAGTTCTTC. It specifies CSASSGGYNEQFF.

This clonotype has more than one count but fewer than ten. The rearrangement links TRBV7-9 to TRBJ2-7; TRBD1 aligns across 9 bases. The trim removed 5 bases at V and 3 bases at J, leaving 5 bases unmatched. The germline gives CDR1 SEHNR, CDR2 FQNEAQ (reference sequence). The CDR3 is made up of 14 amino acids. This chain's CDR3 is CASSKGTGSYEQYF. CDR3 coding DNA: TGTGCCAGCAGCAAAGGGACAGGGAGCTACGAGCAGTACTTC.

This clonotype was observed many times. This CDR3 reads CASSPTGTVRDTEAFF. The DNA of the CDR3 is TGTGCCAGCTCACCGACTGGGACAGTCCGGGACACTGAAGCTTTCTTT. This sequence joins TRBV18 and TRBJ1-1; 7 bases match TRBD1. The CDR3 extends over 16 amino acids. Germline loops: CDR1 KGHSH, CDR2 LQKENI. V lost 3 bases, J lost 3 bases, and 10 bases stayed unmatched.

This clonotype showed up just a few times. V usage is TRBV7-2 and J usage is TRBJ2-2; D is tentatively TRBD1 or TRBD2 (5 bases each). Trimming took 7 bases from V and 6 from J, leaving 30 bases between them. Germline values: CDR1 SGHTA, CDR2 FQGNSA. The length of the CDR3 is 19 residues. CDR3 nucleotide sequence: TGTGCCAGCATCACTCGGGGACCAATTCCGTCGTTACGCCCCGGGGAGCTGTTTTTT. Translating gives CASITRGPIPSLRPGELFF.

The genes are TRBV18 and TRBJ1-3; D call uncertain. Trimming left V 2 bases short and J 0 bases short, with 11 bases between. CDR3 length equals 16 residues. Germline CDR1 is KGHSH and CDR2 is LQKENI. The CDR3 here is CASSPVQASSGNTIYF. CDR3 sequence (DNA): TGTGCCAGCTCACCAGTCCAAGCATCCTCTGGAAACACCATATATTTT.

This chain uses TRBV5-1 with TRBJ2-5; no definite D call. The CDR3 runs 14 residues. The V gene lost 0 bases and the J gene lost 4 bases, with 10 bases spanning the gap. Germline CDR1 and CDR2: SGHRS and YFSETQ. CDR3 sequence reads: CASSLAVGRETQYF. The CDR3 nucleotides are TGCGCCAGCAGCTTGGCCGTAGGGCGAGAGACCCAGTACTTC.

This clonotype turned up a few times. The chain carries TRBV5-5 and TRBJ2-7; 10 nucleotides agree with TRBD1. From germline, CDR1 is SGHKS and CDR2 YYEKEE (reference sequence). This CDR3 has 13 amino acids. V shed 5 bases and J 5 bases; nucleotides not matched to a gene: 4. In DNA, the CDR3 is TGTGCCAGCAGGGACAGGGGGTTGCACGAGCAGTACTTC. Its translation: CASRDRGLHEQYF.

The rearrangement links TRBV12-3 or TRBV12-4 to TRBJ1-2; D not resolved. Trimming took off 5 bases at V and 5 bases at J, with 12 bases between the two ends. The CDR3 is 13 residues long. CDR3 region: CASSISTEYGYTF. The CDR3, as DNA: TGTGCCAGCAGTATTTCGACGGAGTATGGCTACACCTTC.

This CDR3 reads CASTPTVAMNTEAFF. The DNA of the CDR3 is TGTGCCAGCACCCCGACGGTGGCGATGAACACTGAAGCTTTCTTT. This chain joins TRBV7-6 and TRBJ1-1; D remains ambiguous. Deletions cut 7 bases from V and 0 bases from J, with 15 bases between. The CDR3 covers 15 residues. CDR1 is SGHVS, CDR2 FNYEAQ, per germline.

This clonotype was recorded a few times. V gene TRBV7-3 combines with J gene TRBJ2-1, with D possibly TRBD2 on 7 matching bases. This CDR3 is 16 amino acids long. The V end lost 5 bases, the J end lost 8 bases, and 22 bases lay between the germline ends. Germline lookup yields CDR1 SGHTA and CDR2 FQGTGA. CDR3 sequence reads: CASSPRGGGAVDEQFF. CDR3 coding DNA: TGTGCCAGCAGCCCCCGTGGAGGGGGGGCGGTCGATGAGCAGTTCTTC.

This clonotype has only a few counts. V usage is TRBV15 and J usage is TRBJ2-7; D is ambiguous. The germline V gene has CDR1 LNHNV and CDR2 YYDKDF (reference sequence). Trimming took off 3 bases at V and 4 bases at J, with 13 bases between the two ends. This CDR3 is built from 14 residues. CDR3 protein: CATSRSIGPYEQYF. CDR3 nucleotide sequence: TGTGCCACCAGCAGGTCTATCGGGCCATACGAGCAGTACTTC.

Notes on this clonotype: At one end, the junction sequence differs from germline, possibly due to a read error. This chain links TRBV7-7 with TRBJ2-5; 7 bases match TRBD2. Germline CDR1 reads SSHAT; CDR2 reads FNYEAQ (reference sequence). The CDR3 has 14 residues. The CDR3 DNA follows: TGTGCTAGCAGCTTAGGTGCGTCGCGGGAGACACAGTACTTC. Amino acids: CASSLGASRETQYF.

This clonotype showed up just a few times. The chain is built from TRBV24-1 and TRBJ1-2; TRBD1 matches 7 bases. The CDR3 consists of 15 residues. The ends lost 4 bases at V and 4 bases at J; junction bases unmatched: 8. Germline CDR1 is KGHDR and CDR2 is SFDVKD. The CDR3 loop is CATSDPRTGAYGYTF. CDR3 nucleotide sequence: TGTGCCACCAGTGACCCGCGGACAGGCGCCTATGGCTACACCTTC.

This clonotype was found a few times. The rearrangement links TRBV4-2 to TRBJ2-5; the match to TRBD1 covers 7 bases. The length of the CDR3 is 17 residues. Germline CDR1 reads LGHNA; CDR2 reads YNFKEQ. Germline trimming cut 1 base from V and 4 bases from J; bases unmatched to any gene: 12. CDR3 sequence: CASSQGDGVGQVETQYF. In nucleotides, the CDR3 is TGTGCCAGCAGCCAAGGCGATGGGGTAGGACAGGTAGAGACCCAGTACTTC.

V usage is TRBV4-2 and J usage is TRBJ2-6; D remains unclear. The germline gives CDR1 LGHNA, CDR2 YNFKEQ. The CDR3 length is 17 residues. With 2 bases removed from V and 0 bases from J, the gap between germline ends came to 11 bases. CDR3 region: CASSQSGVLSGANVLTF. The CDR3 region has the DNA TGTGCCAGCAGCCAAAGTGGGGTCCTCTCTGGGGCCAACGTCCTGACTTTC.

The chain is built from TRBV19 and TRBJ2-2; D gene unclear. The V end was cut by 9 bases, the J end by 2 bases, with 16 bases between. There are 15 residues in the CDR3. CDR1 and CDR2 from the germline V gene are LNHDA and SQIVND (reference sequence). The CDR3 DNA is TGTGCCAGCAGCCCCTTGGACCTAAACACCGGGGAGCTGTTTTTT. It yields the protein CASSPLDLNTGELFF.

The sample holds a few counts of this clonotype. V and J are TRBV20-1 and TRBJ2-7; D is unresolved. This CDR3 is 11 amino acids long. CDR1 and CDR2 from the germline V gene are DFQATT and SNEGSKA (reference sequence). Trimming cost V 1 base and J 7 bases, with 8 bases left between them. The CDR3 region is CSARGLGEQYF. The CDR3 nucleotides read TGCAGTGCTAGAGGCCTCGGGGAGCAGTACTTC.

The rearrangement uses TRBV7-3 and TRBJ2-7; a weak D match, TRBD2 (5 bases). Trimming took off 5 bases at V and 2 bases at J, with 13 bases between the two ends. CDR1 is SGHTA and CDR2 is FQGTGA in the germline V gene. The CDR3 sequence is 14 residues long. DNA of the CDR3: TGTGCCAGCAGCCCATACGGCGGGCCCTACGAGCAGTACTTC. Encoded protein: CASSPYGGPYEQYF.

The chain joins TRBV12-3 or TRBV12-4 to TRBJ2-5; TRBD1 aligns across 8 bases. The CDR3 contains 13 residues. V lost 7 bases to trimming and J lost 3 bases; unmatched junction nucleotides: 4. The CDR3 loop is CASIPGQEETQYF. The CDR3 region has the DNA TGTGCCAGCATCCCGGGACAGGAAGAGACCCAGTACTTC.

This chain links TRBV7-9 with TRBJ2-1; 10 bases are a match to TRBD1. V dropped 3 bases and J dropped 6; count of bases not matched to a gene: 5. CDR1 is SEHNR, CDR2 FQNEAQ, per germline (reference sequence). CDR3 length equals 15 residues. This chain's CDR3 is CASSFGTGVTNEQFF. The CDR3 coding sequence is TGTGCCAGCAGCTTCGGGACAGGGGTGACCAATGAGCAGTTCTTC.

The rearrangement links TRBV6-6 to TRBJ2-1; no clear D. The germline gives CDR1 MNHNY, CDR2 SVGAGI (reference sequence). Between the trimmed V and J ends, which lost 6 bases and 15 bases, there was a span of 18 bases. This CDR3 contains 12 residues. Here the CDR3 reads CASSPPFTSSFF. The CDR3 coding sequence is TGTGCCAGCAGCCCCCCTTTCACCTCCTCGTTCTTC.

This clonotype was picked up a small number of times. The rearrangement uses TRBV29-1 and TRBJ1-3; D not certain. Trimming left V 1 base short and J 0 bases short, with 16 bases between. The CDR3 contains 17 residues. Germline CDR1 is SQVTM and CDR2 is ANQGSEA. The CDR3 nucleotides are TGCAGCGTTGAAGGCATCCCGCGGCGGAGCTCTGGAAACACCATATATTTT. Translated: CSVEGIPRRSSGNTIYF.

The chain links TRBV5-1 to TRBJ2-5, with 13 bases aligning to TRBD2. Germline CDR1 and CDR2: SGHRS and YFSETQ. The ends lost 4 bases at V and 4 bases at J; junction bases unmatched: 10. The CDR3 has 17 residues. Here the CDR3 reads CASSLWTSGGGRETQYF. As DNA, the CDR3 is TGCGCCAGCAGCCTATGGACTAGCGGGGGTGGAAGAGAGACCCAGTACTTC.

The table lists this clonotype with a few counts. This rearrangement joins TRBV5-6 to TRBJ2-7; D not resolved. V lost 5 bases to trimming and J lost 4 bases, with 19 bases between them. There are 15 residues in the CDR3. The V gene's germline CDR1 is SGHDT and CDR2 YYEEEE. CDR3 sequence (DNA): TGTGCCAGCAGTCCCGGGCCGATTGATGAGTACGAGCAGTACTTC. Protein sequence: CASSPGPIDEYEQYF.

This chain links TRBV24-1 with TRBJ2-1; D possibly corresponds to TRBD1 (5 bases). The CDR3 is 14 residues long. The V end was cut by 6 bases, the J end by 12 bases, with 20 bases between. Germline CDR1 reads KGHDR; CDR2 reads SFDVKD. The CDR3 loop reads CATSPTASHRGQFF. Here the CDR3 DNA reads TGTGCCACCAGTCCGACAGCTTCTCATCGCGGGCAGTTCTTC.

V usage is TRBV14 and J usage is TRBJ2-7; a weak D match, TRBD1 (5 bases). Germline V gene data show CDR1 as SGHDN and CDR2 as FVKESK. This CDR3 spans 14 amino acids. Trimming removed 4 bases from V and 3 bases from J, with 13 bases in between. CDR3 sequence: CASSRGRVIYEQYF. CDR3 sequence (DNA): TGTGCCAGCAGCCGCGGCAGGGTCATCTACGAGCAGTACTTC.

This chain links TRBV19 with TRBJ2-3; 12 nucleotides agree with TRBD2. The trim removed 5 bases at V and 2 bases at J, leaving 11 bases unmatched. The V gene's germline CDR1 is LNHDA and CDR2 SQIVND (reference sequence). The CDR3 extends over 18 amino acids. CDR3 region: CASSPGLAGRWHTDTQYF. CDR3 DNA sequence: TGTGCCAGTAGTCCTGGACTAGCGGGGAGGTGGCACACAGATACGCAGTATTTT.

The chain carries TRBV6-1 and TRBJ2-7; D may be TRBD2 (5 bases). Germline V gives CDR1 MNHNS, CDR2 SASEGT. The CDR3 loop spans 13 amino acids. The V end was cut by 6 bases, the J end by 3 bases, with 12 bases between. The CDR3 here is CASRVGGNYEQYF. CDR3 DNA: TGTGCCAGCAGGGTCGGAGGCAACTACGAGCAGTACTTC.